The clone carrying this TCR beta chain showed up many times. The antigen is not known. Separate cDNA molecules each had unique molecular identifiers attached to them. Each CDR3 protein gets one entry after TCRdb re-called the 5' RACE reads with MiXCR. This repertoire shows fewer than 80,000 distinct CDR3 sequences, 9% to 15% found once; its top ten account for approximately 4%. This sample was included in a study of early T cells in non-severe SARS-CoV-2 infection. Looking at the study overall: Chains were not paired, and sequencing was done on bulk RNA from unsorted whole blood. General study results and limits: Matches to VDJdb favored anti-spike CD8 responses and missed private and CD4 specificities.

The germline V gene has CDR1 DFQATT and CDR2 SNEGSKA (reference sequence). The V gene end was trimmed by 0 bases and the J gene end by 2 bases; junction bases not matched to a gene: 10. The CDR3 contains 17 residues. The receptor's source is an adult who was a healthcare worker with PCR-confirmed SARS-CoV-2 infection or an uninfected control (not recorded which). The sample consisted of whole blood. V and J are TRBV20-1 and TRBJ2-1; TRBD2 agrees at 7 bases. The CDR3 loop is CSARDRDGRSPYNEQFF. For the CDR3, the DNA is TGCAGTGCTAGAGATAGGGACGGGAGGAGCCCCTACAATGAGCAGTTCTTC.